The present entry profiles one TCR beta chain with its context. Its specificity is not known. In patients aged 18 to 65, hyperthyroidism was newly diagnosed, with duration under 2 months. TCR beta CDR3 regions were amplified from RNA transcripts. TCR CDR3 underwent first-round RT-PCR with the HTBI primer set. TCRdb analysed the multiplex PCR reads with MiXCR anew, one entry per CDR3 protein. The sample yields roughly 580,000 distinct CDR3 sequences, 14% seen once. The sample originates from a study of T cells in Graves' hyperthyroidism and ophthalmopathy. Overall study findings and caveats: Most thyroid clonotypes expanded above 0.001 appeared in blood too. Classification by a 13 V-J model distinguished ophthalmopathy from stable hyperthyroidism.

The TCR comes from a woman aged 25 to 39 with Graves' hyperthyroidism that later progressed to Graves' ophthalmopathy. Material for sequencing was blood.

This CDR3 is CASSPQGIGQETQYF. The CDR3 DNA follows: TGTGCCAGCAGCCCACAGGGGATCGGGCAAGAGACCCAGTACTTC. This chain links TRBV3-1 with TRBJ2-5; 7 bases fit TRBD1. J lost 2 bases, V lost 4 bases, and 7 bases had no gene match. The CDR3 extends over 15 amino acids. The germline V gene has CDR1 LGHDT and CDR2 YNNKEL (reference sequence).